The rows below give T cell receptor beta chains drawn from one sample of a study of T-cell reconstitution after alpha-beta-depleted transplantation in children. TCRdb ran MiXCR on the PCR reads and lists one entry per CDR3 protein. The data show about 140,000 distinct CDR3 sequences, 8.8% seen once. Source: PBMCs, mostly from graft donor cells, taken 180 days after TCRalphabeta/CD19-depleted stem cell transplant. All receptors come from a female patient aged 2-15 years who had a stem cell transplant for congenital amegakaryocytic thrombocytopenia, so the T cells may come from the graft donor. CDR3s include the opening cysteine and the closing phenylalanine or tryptophan. D genes are given only for firm matches. Expanded clones are given a class, and other clones once, few, many or no size at all.

D,V,J,size,CDR3,DNA
-,TRBV10-3,TRBJ2-7,many,CAISESSQLSYEQYF,TGTGCCATCAGTGAGTCGTCACAGCTCAGCTACGAGCAGTACTTC
-,TRBV20-1,TRBJ1-2,many,CSARDSGRLYGYTF,TGCAGTGCTAGAGATAGCGGGCGCCTCTATGGCTACACCTTC
-,TRBV25-1,TRBJ2-5,-,CASSAYPPDGQETQYF,TGTGCCAGCAGTGCATACCCCCCTGATGGGCAAGAGACCCAGTACTTC
-,TRBV4-2,TRBJ2-5,-,CDSSRDTQETQYF,TGTGACAGCAGCCGGGATACCCAAGAGACCCAGTACTTC
TRBD2,TRBV10-3,TRBJ2-1,-,CAITGLAVYNEQFF,TGTGCCATCACAGGGCTAGCGGTCTACAATGAGCAGTTCTTC
-,TRBV29-1,TRBJ1-2,many,CSVTKVRGGGYTF,TGCAGCGTTACTAAAGTCAGGGGTGGTGGCTACACCTTC
TRBD1,TRBV7-9,TRBJ1-3,few,CASSYTPGQAINTIYF,TGTGCCAGCAGCTACACACCGGGACAGGCCATCAACACCATATATTTT
TRBD1,TRBV4-3,TRBJ1-2,-,CASSQDPGQGAYGYGYTF,TGCGCCAGCAGCCAAGATCCGGGACAGGGGGCGTATGGCTATGGCTACACCTTC
-,TRBV20-1,TRBJ2-1,-,CSAPRAGRTYNEQFF,TGCAGTGCCCCCCGGGCGGGACGTACCTACAATGAGCAGTTCTTC
-,TRBV12-3/TRBV12-4,TRBJ1-2,few,CASSPDDKIGYGYTF,TGTGCCAGCAGTCCGGACGACAAAATCGGCTATGGCTACACCTTC
TRBD1,TRBV2,TRBJ1-5,few,CASSGGQWTTQHF,TGTGCCAGCAGTGGGGGACAGTGGACCACCCAGCATTTT
-,TRBV5-5,TRBJ1-5,many,CASSLAGEDQPQHF,TGTGCCAGCAGCTTGGCAGGGGAGGATCAGCCCCAGCATTTT
-,TRBV29-1,TRBJ2-5,many,CSVGGKETQYF,TGCAGCGTTGGTGGAAAAGAGACCCAGTACTTC
-,TRBV20-1,TRBJ1-1,few,CSARVSGMNTEAFF,TGCAGTGCTAGAGTCTCAGGTATGAACACTGAAGCTTTCTTT
-,TRBV7-2,TRBJ2-2,many,CASSLGTLNTGELFF,TGTGCCAGCAGCCTTGGGACCTTGAACACCGGGGAGCTGTTTTTT
-,TRBV27,TRBJ2-7,once,CASSLTWPEGGPYEQYF,TGTGCCAGCAGTTTAACCTGGCCGGAGGGTGGCCCCTACGAGCAGTACTTC
-,TRBV12-3/TRBV12-4,TRBJ1-1,many,CASSLWGAEAFF,TGTGCCAGCAGTTTGTGGGGGGCTGAAGCTTTCTTT
-,TRBV6-5,TRBJ1-2,-,CASSYGGRTYGYTF,TGTGCCAGCAGTTACGGAGGTCGAACCTATGGCTACACCTTC
TRBD2,TRBV19,TRBJ2-5,many,CATSRLADYQETQYF,TGTGCCACAAGCCGACTAGCGGACTACCAAGAGACCCAGTACTTC
TRBD2,TRBV20-1,TRBJ2-3,-,CSARTSGSWDTQYF,TGCAGTGCTAGAACTAGCGGGAGTTGGGATACGCAGTATTTT
-,TRBV15,TRBJ2-5,few,CATSSGWAETQYF,TGTGCCACCAGCAGCGGGTGGGCAGAGACCCAGTACTTC
-,TRBV29-1,TRBJ1-2,few,CSVITGLGYTF,TGCAGCGTAATAACAGGGCTTGGCTACACCTTC
-,TRBV12-3/TRBV12-4,TRBJ1-2,many,CASAWGGANYGYTF,TGTGCCAGCGCCTGGGGCGGGGCGAACTATGGCTACACCTTC
-,TRBV12-3/TRBV12-4,TRBJ1-5,many,CASSSRASGNQPQHF,TGTGCCAGCAGTTCTCGGGCTTCCGGAAATCAGCCCCAGCATTTT
TRBD1,TRBV29-1,TRBJ1-2,many,CSVGDRGRSYGYTF,TGCAGCGTTGGCGACAGGGGGCGCAGCTATGGCTACACCTTC
-,TRBV24-1,TRBJ2-3,few,CATSDSRGPSTDTQYF,TGTGCCACCAGTGATTCGAGGGGACCTAGCACAGATACGCAGTATTTT
TRBD2,TRBV20-1,TRBJ2-3,-,CSARGTSGSITQYF,TGCAGTGCTAGAGGTACCAGCGGGAGTATTACGCAGTATTTT
-,TRBV20-1,TRBJ1-3,-,CSARVADGGNTIYF,TGCAGTGCCCGTGTTGCAGACGGTGGAAACACCATATATTTT
-,TRBV24-1,TRBJ2-5,-,CATSDLPRENQETQYF,TGTGCCACCAGTGATTTGCCCCGAGAAAATCAAGAGACCCAGTACTTC
TRBD2,TRBV5-1,TRBJ2-1,-,CASSEGTSEIDEQFF,TGCGCCAGCAGCGAAGGGACTAGCGAGATTGATGAGCAGTTCTTC
TRBD2,TRBV20-1,TRBJ2-7,few,CSASPTSASYEQYF,TGCAGTGCCTCCCCGACTAGCGCCTCCTACGAGCAGTACTTC
TRBD2,TRBV30,TRBJ2-1,few,CAWSAASGRSEQFF,TGTGCCTGGAGTGCAGCTAGCGGGAGGAGTGAGCAGTTCTTC